This section outlines one T cell receptor (beta chain) sequence together with its context. Its target is not known. The PCR was carried out with 60 Vbeta primers and 13 Jbeta primers. Profiling relied on immunoSEQ multiplex PCR, and the TCRdb table lists in-frame clones only, not all of them. The data contain some 140,000 clones, less than 80% of them singletons. These data are taken from a study of cytomegalovirus exposure and HLA in healthy donors. Notes on the study in general: Presence/absence analyses supposed approximately even sequencing depth among donors.

V lost 4 bases to trimming and J lost 1 base; unmatched junction nucleotides: 9. This CDR3 is 17 amino acids long. CDR1 and CDR2 from the germline V gene are SGHVS and FQNEAQ. V is TRBV7-8 and J is TRBJ2-1; TRBD1 aligns across 8 bases. The TCR comes from a woman aged 50 to 60 in good health and CMV-seropositive. The sequencing sample was made of PBMCs. CDR3 nucleotide sequence: TGTGCCAGCAGCTCACAGTTGGGGGACAGGTCCTACAATGAGCAGTTCTTC. Translating it yields CASSSQLGDRSYNEQFF.